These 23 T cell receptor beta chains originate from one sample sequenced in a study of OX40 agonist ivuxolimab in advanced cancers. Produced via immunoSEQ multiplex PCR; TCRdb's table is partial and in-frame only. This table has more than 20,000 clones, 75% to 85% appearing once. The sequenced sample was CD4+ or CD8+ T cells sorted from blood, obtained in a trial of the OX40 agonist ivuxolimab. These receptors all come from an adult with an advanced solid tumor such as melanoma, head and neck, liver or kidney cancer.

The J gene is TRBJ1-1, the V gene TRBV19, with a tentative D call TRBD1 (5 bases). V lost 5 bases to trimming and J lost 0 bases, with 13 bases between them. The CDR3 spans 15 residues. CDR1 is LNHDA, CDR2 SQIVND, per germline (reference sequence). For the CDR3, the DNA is TGTGCCAGTAGTTTCGAGGGGAGGATGAACACTGAAGCTTTCTTT. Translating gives CASSFEGRMNTEAFF.

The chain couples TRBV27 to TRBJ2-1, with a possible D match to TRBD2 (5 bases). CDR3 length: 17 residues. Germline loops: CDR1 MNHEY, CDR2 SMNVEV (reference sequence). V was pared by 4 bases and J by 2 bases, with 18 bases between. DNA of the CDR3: TGTGCCAGCAGTTCCAATGCCTGGACTGACGCCTACAATGAGCAGTTCTTC. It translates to CASSSNAWTDAYNEQFF.

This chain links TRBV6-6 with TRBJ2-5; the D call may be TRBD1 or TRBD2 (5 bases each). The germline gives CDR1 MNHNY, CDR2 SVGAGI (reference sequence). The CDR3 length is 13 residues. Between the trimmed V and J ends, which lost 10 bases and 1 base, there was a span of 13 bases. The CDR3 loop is CATAGTAQETQYF. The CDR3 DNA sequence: TGTGCCACCGCAGGGACGGCCCAAGAGACCCAGTACTTC.

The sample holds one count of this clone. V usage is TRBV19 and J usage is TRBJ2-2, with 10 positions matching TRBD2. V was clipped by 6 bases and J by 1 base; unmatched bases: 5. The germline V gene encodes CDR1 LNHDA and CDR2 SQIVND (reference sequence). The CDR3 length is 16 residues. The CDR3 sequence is CASSPSGRGNTGELFF. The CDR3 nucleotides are TGTGCCAGTAGCCCTAGCGGGAGAGGGAACACCGGGGAGCTGTTTTTT.

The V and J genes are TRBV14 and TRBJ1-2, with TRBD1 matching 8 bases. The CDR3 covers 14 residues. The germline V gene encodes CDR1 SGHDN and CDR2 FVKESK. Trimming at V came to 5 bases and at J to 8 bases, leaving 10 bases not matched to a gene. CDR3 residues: CASSNVTGVWGYTF. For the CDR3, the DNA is TGTGCCAGCAGCAATGTGACAGGGGTGTGGGGCTACACCTTC.

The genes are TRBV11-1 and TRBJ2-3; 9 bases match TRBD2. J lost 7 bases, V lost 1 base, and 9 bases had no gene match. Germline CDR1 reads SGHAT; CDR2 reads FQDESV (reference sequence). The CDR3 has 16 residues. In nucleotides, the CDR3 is TGTGCCAGCAGCTTAGAGTTTAGCGGGAGCCCGTATACGCAGTATTTT. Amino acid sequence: CASSLEFSGSPYTQYF.

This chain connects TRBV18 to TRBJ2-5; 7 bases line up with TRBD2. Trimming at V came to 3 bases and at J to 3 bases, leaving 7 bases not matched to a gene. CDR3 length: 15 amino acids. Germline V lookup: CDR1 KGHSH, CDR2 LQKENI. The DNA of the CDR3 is TGTGCCAGCTCACCGGGCGGGAGCGCTAAAGAGACCCAGTACTTC. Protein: CASSPGGSAKETQYF.

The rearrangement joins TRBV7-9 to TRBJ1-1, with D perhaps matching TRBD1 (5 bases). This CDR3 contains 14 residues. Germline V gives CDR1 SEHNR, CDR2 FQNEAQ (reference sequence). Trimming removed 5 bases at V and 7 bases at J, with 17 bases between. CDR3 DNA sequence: TGTGCCAGCAGCCAAGATTTCAGGGCTGGTGAAGCTTTCTTT. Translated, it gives CASSQDFRAGEAFF.

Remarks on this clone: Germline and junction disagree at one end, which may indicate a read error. The CDR3 spells CASSLGQRGQLF. The DNA for the CDR3 is TGTGCCAGCAGCTTGGGGCAAAGAGGACAGCTCTTC. This sequence joins TRBV5-6 and TRBJ2-1; D perhaps matches TRBD1 (6 bases). This CDR3 contains 12 residues. CDR1 and CDR2 from the germline V gene are SGHDT and YYEEEE.

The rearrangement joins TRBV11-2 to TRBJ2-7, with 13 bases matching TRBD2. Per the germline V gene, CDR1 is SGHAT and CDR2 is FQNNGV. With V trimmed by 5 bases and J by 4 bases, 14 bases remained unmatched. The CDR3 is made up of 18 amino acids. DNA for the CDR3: TGTGCCAGCAGCCCCATTTCCCGGACTAGCGGGAGTTCTTACGAGCAGTACTTC. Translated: CASSPISRTSGSSYEQYF.

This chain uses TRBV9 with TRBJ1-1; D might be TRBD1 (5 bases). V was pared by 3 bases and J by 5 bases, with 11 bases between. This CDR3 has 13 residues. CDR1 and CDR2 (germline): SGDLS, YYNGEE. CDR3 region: CASSGGVQTEAFF. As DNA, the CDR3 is TGTGCCAGCAGCGGGGGGGTACAGACTGAAGCTTTCTTT.

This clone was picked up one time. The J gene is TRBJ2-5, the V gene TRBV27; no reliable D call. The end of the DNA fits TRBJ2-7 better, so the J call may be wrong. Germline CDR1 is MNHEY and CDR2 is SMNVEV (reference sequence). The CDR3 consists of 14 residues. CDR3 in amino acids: CASSQDLPVYEQYF. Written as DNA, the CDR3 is TGTGCCAGCAGTCAAGACCTCCCAGTATACGAGCAGTACTTC.

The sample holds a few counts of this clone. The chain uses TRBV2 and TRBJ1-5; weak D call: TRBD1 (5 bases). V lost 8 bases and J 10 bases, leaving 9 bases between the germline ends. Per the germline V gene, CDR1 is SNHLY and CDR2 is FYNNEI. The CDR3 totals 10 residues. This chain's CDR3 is CASGGEPQHF. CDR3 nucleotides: TGTGCCAGCGGGGGGGAACCCCAGCATTTT.

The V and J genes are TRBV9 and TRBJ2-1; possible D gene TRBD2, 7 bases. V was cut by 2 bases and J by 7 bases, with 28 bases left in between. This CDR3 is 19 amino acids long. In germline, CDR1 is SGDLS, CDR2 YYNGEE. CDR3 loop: CASSVRARGASSLLNEQFF. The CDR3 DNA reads TGTGCCAGCAGCGTGAGGGCACGGGGGGCCTCAAGTCTTCTGAATGAGCAGTTCTTC.

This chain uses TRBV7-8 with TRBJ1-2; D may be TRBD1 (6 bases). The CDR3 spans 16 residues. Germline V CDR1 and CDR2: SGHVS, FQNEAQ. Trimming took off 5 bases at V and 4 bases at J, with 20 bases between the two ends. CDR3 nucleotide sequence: TGTGCCAGCAGCCCGCCGACAGGTCCAGGGTCCTATGGCTACACCTTC. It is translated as CASSPPTGPGSYGYTF.

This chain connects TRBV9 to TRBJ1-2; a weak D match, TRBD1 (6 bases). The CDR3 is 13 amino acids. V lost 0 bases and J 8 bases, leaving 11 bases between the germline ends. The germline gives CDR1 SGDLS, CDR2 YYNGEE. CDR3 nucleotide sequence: TGTGCCAGCAGCGTAGCAGGGGAGCGGGGCTACACCTTC. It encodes CASSVAGERGYTF.

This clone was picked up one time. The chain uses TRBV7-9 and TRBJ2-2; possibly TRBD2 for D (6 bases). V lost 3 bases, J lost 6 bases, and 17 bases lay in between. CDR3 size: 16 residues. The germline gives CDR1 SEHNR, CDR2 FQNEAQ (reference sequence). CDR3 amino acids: CASSFIGGMVPGELFF. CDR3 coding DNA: TGTGCCAGCAGCTTCATCGGCGGGATGGTACCCGGGGAGCTGTTTTTT.

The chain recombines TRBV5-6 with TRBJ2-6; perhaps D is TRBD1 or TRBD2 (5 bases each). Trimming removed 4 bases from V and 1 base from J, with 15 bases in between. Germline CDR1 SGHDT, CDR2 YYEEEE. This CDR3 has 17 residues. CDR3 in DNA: TGTGCCAGCAGCCTGAGGGGTCTGAGATCTGGGGCCAACGTCCTGACTTTC. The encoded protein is CASSLRGLRSGANVLTF.

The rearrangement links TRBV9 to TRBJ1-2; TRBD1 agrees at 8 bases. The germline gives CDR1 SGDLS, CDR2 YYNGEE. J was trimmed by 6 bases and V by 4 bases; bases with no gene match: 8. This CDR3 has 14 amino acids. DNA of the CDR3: TGTGCCAGCAGCACCACAGGACAGGGAGATGGCTACACCTTC. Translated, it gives CASSTTGQGDGYTF.

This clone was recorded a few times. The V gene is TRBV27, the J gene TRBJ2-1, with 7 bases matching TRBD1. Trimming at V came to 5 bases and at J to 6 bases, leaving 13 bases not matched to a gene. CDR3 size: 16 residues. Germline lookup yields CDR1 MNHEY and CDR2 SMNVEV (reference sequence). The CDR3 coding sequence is TGTGCCAGCAGTATCGCCCTAGGGGGCCCTGGCAATGAGCAGTTCTTC. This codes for CASSIALGGPGNEQFF.

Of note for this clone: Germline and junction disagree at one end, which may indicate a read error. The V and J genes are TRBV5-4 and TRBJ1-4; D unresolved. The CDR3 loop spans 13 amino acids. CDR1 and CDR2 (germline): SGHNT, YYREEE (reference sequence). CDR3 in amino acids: CARSFDLNEKLFF. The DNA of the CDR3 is TGTGCCAGAAGCTTTGACCTGAATGAAAAACTGTTTTTT.

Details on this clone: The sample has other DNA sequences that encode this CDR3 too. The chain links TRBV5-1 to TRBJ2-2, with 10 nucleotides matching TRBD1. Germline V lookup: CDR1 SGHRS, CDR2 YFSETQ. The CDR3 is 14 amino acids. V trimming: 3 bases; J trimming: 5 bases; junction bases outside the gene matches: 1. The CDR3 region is CASSWGQGTGELFF. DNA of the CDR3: TGCGCCAGCAGCTGGGGACAGGGGACCGGGGAGCTGTTTTTT.

DNA of the CDR3: TGTGCCAGCAGCTTGGGGCTAGGGAACACCGGGGAGCTGTTTTTT. This gives the protein CASSLGLGNTGELFF. V and J are TRBV11-1 and TRBJ2-2, with D perhaps matching TRBD1 (5 bases). CDR3 size: 15 residues. Deletions cut 3 bases from V and 1 base from J, with 9 bases between. CDR1 is SGHAT and CDR2 is FQDESV in the germline V gene (reference sequence).